This passage covers 7 T cell receptor beta chains from one sample sequenced in a study. TCRdb reanalysed the 5' RACE reads using MiXCR and keeps one entry per CDR3 protein. The sample shows 35,000 to 45,000 distinct CDR3 sequences, roughly a fifth of them seen only once. Cells sorted as Tregs were CD4+, CD25+ and CD127-/low. Input material: Tregs sorted from a lymph node. All receptors derive from a female donor with breast cancer.

CDR3: CSAATVGRERRDTQYF. The CDR3 DNA reads as TGCAGTGCCGCCACCGTAGGGCGGGAGAGGAGAGATACGCAGTATTTT. The V gene is TRBV20-1, the J gene TRBJ2-3, with 7 bases lining up with TRBD2. CDR1 is DFQATT, CDR2 SNEGSKA, per germline (reference sequence). The CDR3 is 16 amino acids. Losses at the gene ends were 6 bases for V and 5 bases for J; bases not matched to a gene: 17.

DNA of the CDR3: TGTGCCAGCAGCTTAGATCTAAATAACTATGGCTACACCTTC. Translation: CASSLDLNNYGYTF. The V gene is TRBV7-8, the J gene TRBJ1-2; D is undetermined. Looked up from germline, CDR1 is SGHVS and CDR2 is FQNEAQ. V was clipped by 1 base and J by 1 base, with 7 bases between them. The CDR3 spans 14 residues. Variable domain in full (rest from reference TRBV7-8 and TRBJ1-2): GAGVSQSPRYKVAKRGQDVALRCDPISGHVSLFWYQQALGQGPEFLTYFQNEAQLDKSGLPSDRFFAERPEGSVSTLKIQRTQQEDSAVYLCASSLDLNNYGYTFGSGTRLTVV.

This clonotype showed up just a few times. Being one base from a much bigger clone, this may be a read error. Lacking the conserved final phenylalanine or tryptophan, this CDR3 likely reflects a read error. This chain uses TRBV7-9 with TRBJ2-1, with D tentatively TRBD2 (5 bases). Germline V gene lookup returns CDR1 SEHNR and CDR2 FQNEAQ (reference sequence). This CDR3 is built from 15 residues. V lost 2 bases, J lost 2 bases, and 10 bases lay in between. The CDR3 loop is CASSLSAAAYNEQFS. The DNA of the CDR3 is TGTGCCAGCAGCTTATCAGCGGCAGCCTACAATGAGCAGTTCTCC.

This clonotype was seen ten or more times. The J gene is TRBJ2-7, the V gene TRBV29-1, with D uncertain. V was pared by 4 bases and J by 0 bases, with 10 bases between. Per germline, CDR1 SQVTM and CDR2 ANQGSEA. There are 13 residues in the CDR3. CDR3: CSVVEDNSYEQYF. DNA of the CDR3: TGCAGCGTTGTCGAAGACAACTCCTACGAGCAGTACTTC.

This clonotype was found many times. The chain carries TRBV6-5 and TRBJ2-7; possibly TRBD2 for D (7 bases). The V end lost 6 bases, the J end lost 7 bases, and 16 bases lay between the germline ends. Germline CDR1 reads MNHEY; CDR2 reads SVGAGI. The CDR3 consists of 13 residues. The CDR3: CASRDSGAGEQYF. Here the CDR3 DNA reads TGTGCCAGCAGGGACAGCGGAGCGGGGGAGCAGTACTTC.

This clonotype occurred a few times. This chain links TRBV5-1 with TRBJ2-1, with no clear D. V was cut by 4 bases and J by 8 bases, with 19 bases left in between. This CDR3 comprises 15 residues. The germline gives CDR1 SGHRS, CDR2 YFSETQ. The CDR3 protein is CASSPRGPPKDEQFF. CDR3 DNA: TGCGCCAGCAGCCCCCGTGGGCCCCCTAAGGATGAGCAGTTCTTC.

Note on this clonotype: The junction departs from germline at one end; a sequencing error may be responsible. The chain is built from TRBV9 and TRBJ2-3; tentatively, D is TRBD1 (5 bases). Germline values: CDR1 SGDLS, CDR2 YYNGEE. The CDR3 loop spans 15 amino acids. The CDR3 region is CAGSPQDTRTDTQYF. The CDR3, as DNA: TGTGCCGGCAGCCCTCAGGACACACGCACAGATACGCAGTATTTT.